The source of this TCR beta chain is a study of T cell repertoires in cytomegalovirus infection. Study-wide points: Individuals carrying CMV plus the relevant HLA were identified by cumulative frequency of public TCR beta families.

The V and J ends lost 3 bases and 3 bases respectively, with 15 bases between them. CDR1 is SGDLS and CDR2 is YYNGEE in the germline V gene. This CDR3 contains 15 residues. TCRdb fed the reads into MiXCR, producing one record per CDR3 protein. The sample comprises more than 110,000 distinct CDR3 sequences, over 30% of which are singletons, and around half rests with the top ten. This clonotype was counted once. The antigen remains undetermined. This sequence joins TRBV9 and TRBJ1-1; D remains ambiguous. The TCR comes from a human donor in good health (CMV status not recorded). Some clones in this sample may be carry-over from other donors' samples. This specimen consisted of CD8+ T cells from cultured PBMCs, obtained from culture after CMV antigen stimulation. The CDR3 DNA reads TGTGCCAGCAGCGCTGCTGGCGACCCTTACACTGAAGCTTTCTTT. Its protein product is CASSAAGDPYTEAFF.